This is a list of T cell receptor beta chains from one sample in a study of metastatic and nonmetastatic thyroid tumors. Using MiXCR, TCRdb reanalyzed the PCR reads. The table lists roughly 58,000 clones, less than 5% of them singletons. The sequenced sample was blood. These receptor sequences come from a female donor with papillary thyroid cancer or a benign thyroid nodule (not recorded which). Some clones in this sample may be carry-over from other donors' samples. Each CDR3 is given without its conserved first and last residue. The listing skips clone size in some rows; elsewhere it reads once, few, many or a size class.

j_gene | v_gene | abundance | CDR3aa
TRBJ1-3 | TRBV7-2 | many | ASSQGALTGNTIY
TRBJ1-2 | TRBV3-1 | many | ASSQELGGRDYGYT
TRBJ2-1 | TRBV12-3/TRBV12-4 | many | ASRLGTVYNEQF
TRBJ1-2 | TRBV2 | many | ASSEARTGRDGYT
TRBJ2-3 | TRBV10-2 | many | ASSETSGRSDTQY
TRBJ2-2 | TRBV2 | many | ASSPSVVFSEGELF
TRBJ1-4 | TRBV19 | few | ASSIVAGLNEKLF
TRBJ2-2 | TRBV5-1 | . | ASAPGQGHTGELF
TRBJ2-7 | TRBV6-1 | . | VSSPQGGSLEQY
TRBJ1-2 | TRBV19 | many | ASRPVGANYGYT
TRBJ1-6 | TRBV30 | . | AWSDSPGEVSPLH
TRBJ2-7 | TRBV5-1 | many | ASSFGQAYEQY
TRBJ1-6 | TRBV27 | many | ATTRGAATPLH
TRBJ2-1 | TRBV24-1 | many | ATSDQVGGHRLGGTSGRRHEQF
TRBJ1-2 | TRBV19 | many | ASSWDRGYGYT
TRBJ2-3 | TRBV5-8 | many | ASSLAWADTQY
TRBJ2-1 | TRBV11-2 | . | ANSRGQYNEQF
TRBJ1-1 | TRBV11-1 | . | ASSLFGHMNTEAF
TRBJ2-6 | TRBV20-1 | . | SAKDPSGANALT
TRBJ1-6 | TRBV28 | few | ASNTWSGLCTYNSPLH
TRBJ1-1 | TRBV10-3 | many | AIRDTGTANTEAF
TRBJ2-7 | TRBV6-1 | few | ASSEFGQGASYEQY
TRBJ2-7 | TRBV28 | many | ASSSPSAGPREQY
TRBJ1-1 | TRBV3-1 | many | ASSQAGGRTSRSEAF
TRBJ2-7 | TRBV6-2/TRBV6-3 | . | ASTIQGKQY
TRBJ1-2 | TRBV2 | few | ASSESRDYGYT
TRBJ2-1 | TRBV20-1 | many | SVKQQGRNEQF
TRBJ2-3 | TRBV28 | many | ASRTELRGDTQY